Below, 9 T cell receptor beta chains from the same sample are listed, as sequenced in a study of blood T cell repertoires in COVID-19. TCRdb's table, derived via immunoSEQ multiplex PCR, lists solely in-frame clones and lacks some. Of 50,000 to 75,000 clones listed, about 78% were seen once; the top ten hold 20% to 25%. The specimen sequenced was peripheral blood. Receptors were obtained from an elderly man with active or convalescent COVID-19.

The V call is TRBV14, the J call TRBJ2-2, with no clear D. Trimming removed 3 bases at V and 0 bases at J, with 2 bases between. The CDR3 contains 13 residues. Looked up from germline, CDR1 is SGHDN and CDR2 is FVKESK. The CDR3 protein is CASSHTNTGELFF. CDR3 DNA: TGTGCCAGCAGCCATACGAACACCGGGGAGCTGTTTTTT. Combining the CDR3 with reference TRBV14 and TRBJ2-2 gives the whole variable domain EAGVTQFPSHSVIEKGQTVTLRCDPISGHDNLYWYRRVMGKEIKFLLHFVKESKQDESGMPNNRFLAERTGGTYSTLKVQPAELEDSGVYFCASSHTNTGELFFGEGSRLTVL.

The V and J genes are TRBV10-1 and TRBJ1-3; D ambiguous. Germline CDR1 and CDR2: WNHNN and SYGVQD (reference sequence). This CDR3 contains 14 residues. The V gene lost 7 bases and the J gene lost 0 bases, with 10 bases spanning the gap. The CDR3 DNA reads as TGCGCCAGCACCGACAATCTCTCTGGAAACACCATATATTTT. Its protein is CASTDNLSGNTIYF.

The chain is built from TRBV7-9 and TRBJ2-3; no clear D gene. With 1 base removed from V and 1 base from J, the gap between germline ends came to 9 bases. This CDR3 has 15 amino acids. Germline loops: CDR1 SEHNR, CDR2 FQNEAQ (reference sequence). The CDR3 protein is CASSLGLEGTDTQYF. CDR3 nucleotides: TGTGCCAGCAGCTTAGGCTTAGAAGGCACAGATACGCAGTATTTT.

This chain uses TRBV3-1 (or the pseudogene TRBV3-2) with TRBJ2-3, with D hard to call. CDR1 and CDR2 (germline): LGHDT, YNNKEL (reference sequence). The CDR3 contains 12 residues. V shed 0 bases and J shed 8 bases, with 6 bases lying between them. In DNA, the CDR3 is TGTGCCAGCAGCCAAGAAAGAGGTACGCAGTATTTT. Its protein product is CASSQERGTQYF.

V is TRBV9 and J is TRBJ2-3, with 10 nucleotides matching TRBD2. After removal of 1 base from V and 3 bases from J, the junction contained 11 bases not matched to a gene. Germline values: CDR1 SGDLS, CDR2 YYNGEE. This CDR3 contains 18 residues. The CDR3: CASSVSLAGESGTDTQYF. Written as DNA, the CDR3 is TGTGCCAGCAGCGTAAGCCTAGCGGGAGAATCTGGGACAGATACGCAGTATTTT.

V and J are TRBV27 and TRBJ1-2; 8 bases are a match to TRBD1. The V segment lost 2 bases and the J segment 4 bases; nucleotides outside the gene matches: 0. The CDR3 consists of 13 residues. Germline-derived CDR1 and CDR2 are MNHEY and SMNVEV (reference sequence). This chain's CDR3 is CASSLTGGYGYTF. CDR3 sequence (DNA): TGTGCCAGCAGTTTAACAGGGGGCTATGGCTACACCTTC.

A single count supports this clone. This CDR3 is CASSDSGQGVTEAFF. The CDR3 DNA reads as TGTGCCAGTAGTGACTCCGGACAGGGCGTCACTGAAGCTTTCTTT. The chain recombines TRBV19 with TRBJ1-1; 8 nucleotides match TRBD1. CDR3 length: 15 amino acids. CDR1 is LNHDA and CDR2 is SQIVND in the germline V gene (reference sequence). Trimming cost V 5 bases and J 4 bases; bases outside gene matches: 9.

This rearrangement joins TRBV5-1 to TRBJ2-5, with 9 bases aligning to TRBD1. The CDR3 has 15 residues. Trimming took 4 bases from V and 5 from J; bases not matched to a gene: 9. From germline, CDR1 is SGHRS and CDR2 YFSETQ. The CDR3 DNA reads TGCGCCAGCAGCCCTGGGACAGGGAGTCGGGAGACCCAGTACTTC. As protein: CASSPGTGSRETQYF.

The CDR3 loop reads CASRNLGLAGEPGELFF. DNA for the CDR3: TGTGCCAGCAGAAATCTAGGACTAGCGGGAGAACCCGGGGAGCTGTTTTTT. The V gene is TRBV9, the J gene TRBJ2-2; 13 nucleotides line up with TRBD2. After removal of 5 bases from V and 6 bases from J, the junction contained 10 bases not matched to a gene. Germline CDR1 and CDR2: SGDLS and YYNGEE. This CDR3 comprises 17 residues.